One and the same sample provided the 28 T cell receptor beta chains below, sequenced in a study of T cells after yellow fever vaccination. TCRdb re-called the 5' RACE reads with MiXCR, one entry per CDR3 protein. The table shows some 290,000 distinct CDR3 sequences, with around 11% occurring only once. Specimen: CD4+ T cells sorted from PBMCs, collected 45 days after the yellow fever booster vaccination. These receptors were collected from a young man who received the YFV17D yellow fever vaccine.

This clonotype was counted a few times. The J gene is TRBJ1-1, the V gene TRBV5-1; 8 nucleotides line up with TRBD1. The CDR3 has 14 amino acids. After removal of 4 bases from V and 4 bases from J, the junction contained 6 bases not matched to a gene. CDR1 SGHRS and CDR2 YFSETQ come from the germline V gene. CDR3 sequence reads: CASSGGQGGTEAFF. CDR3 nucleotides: TGCGCCAGCAGCGGTGGACAGGGAGGCACTGAAGCTTTCTTT.

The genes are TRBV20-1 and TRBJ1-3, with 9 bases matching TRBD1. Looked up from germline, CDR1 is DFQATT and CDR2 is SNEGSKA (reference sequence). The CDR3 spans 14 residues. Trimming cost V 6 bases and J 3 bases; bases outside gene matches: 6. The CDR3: CSAADRGYGNTIYF. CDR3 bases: TGCAGTGCCGCGGACAGGGGCTATGGAAACACCATATATTTT.

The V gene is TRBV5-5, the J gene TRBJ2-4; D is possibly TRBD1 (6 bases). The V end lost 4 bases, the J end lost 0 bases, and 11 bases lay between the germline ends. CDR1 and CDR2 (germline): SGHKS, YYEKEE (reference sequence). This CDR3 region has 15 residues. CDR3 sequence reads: CASSGQILAKNIQYF. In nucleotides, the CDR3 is TGTGCCAGCAGCGGACAGATACTAGCCAAAAACATTCAGTACTTC.

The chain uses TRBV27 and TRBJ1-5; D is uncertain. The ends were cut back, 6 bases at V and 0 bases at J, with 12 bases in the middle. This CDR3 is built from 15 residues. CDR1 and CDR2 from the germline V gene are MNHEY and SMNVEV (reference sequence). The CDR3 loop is CASSPTTYSNQPQHF. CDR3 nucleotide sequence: TGTGCCAGCAGCCCTACCACATATAGCAATCAGCCCCAGCATTTT.

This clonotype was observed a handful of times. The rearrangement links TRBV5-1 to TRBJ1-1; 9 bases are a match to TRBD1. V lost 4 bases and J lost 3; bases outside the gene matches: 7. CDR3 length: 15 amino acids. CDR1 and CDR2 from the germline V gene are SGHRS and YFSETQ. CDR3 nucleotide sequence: TGCGCCAGCAGCCCGTCGACAGGGGGGGACACTGAAGCTTTCTTT. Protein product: CASSPSTGGDTEAFF. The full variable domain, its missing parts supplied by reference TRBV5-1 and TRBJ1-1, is KAGVTQTPRYLIKTRGQQVTLSCSPISGHRSVSWYQQTPGQGLQFLFEYFSETQRNKGNFPGRFSGRQFSNSRSEMNVSTLELGDSALYLCASSPSTGGDTEAFFGQGTRLTVV.

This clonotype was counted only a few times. The DNA of the CDR3 is TGCAGTGCTAGAGGAATTGAGGGGGGATCGGAAGCTTTCTTT. It encodes CSARGIEGGSEAFF. The genes are TRBV20-1 and TRBJ1-1; the D gene is possibly TRBD1 (6 bases). V shed 1 base and J shed 8 bases, with 17 bases lying between them. The CDR3 is made up of 14 amino acids. From germline, CDR1 is DFQATT and CDR2 SNEGSKA (reference sequence).

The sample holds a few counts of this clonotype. CDR3 loop: CASRAYGTSGYQETQYF. CDR3 in DNA: TGTGCCAGCAGGGCTTACGGGACTAGCGGTTACCAAGAGACCCAGTACTTC. V gene TRBV28 combines with J gene TRBJ2-5; 11 bases agree with TRBD2. V was pared by 6 bases and J by 0 bases, with 9 bases of the junction left unmatched. The CDR3 extends over 17 amino acids. Looked up from germline, CDR1 is MDHEN and CDR2 is SYDVKM.

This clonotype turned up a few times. The DNA for the CDR3 is TGCGCCAGCAGCCAAATGAAAGACAGGGAGACCGGGGAGCTGTTTTTT. Encoded protein: CASSQMKDRETGELFF. The chain carries TRBV4-3 and TRBJ2-2; 7 nucleotides line up with TRBD1. Trimming cost V 2 bases and J 5 bases; bases outside gene matches: 8. The CDR3 consists of 16 residues. Germline CDR1 LGHNA, CDR2 YSLEER.

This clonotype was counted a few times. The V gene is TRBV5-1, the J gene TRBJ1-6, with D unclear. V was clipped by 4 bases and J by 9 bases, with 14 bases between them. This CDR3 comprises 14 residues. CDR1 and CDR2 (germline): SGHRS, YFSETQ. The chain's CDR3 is CASSSGETGSPLHF. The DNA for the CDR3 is TGCGCCAGCAGCAGCGGTGAGACGGGTTCACCCCTCCACTTT.

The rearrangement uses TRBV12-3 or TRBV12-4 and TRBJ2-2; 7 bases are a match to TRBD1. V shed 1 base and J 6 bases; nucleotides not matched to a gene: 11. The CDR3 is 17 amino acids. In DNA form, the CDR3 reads TGTGCCAGCAGTTTAGGGAGACAGGGCCCTTCCGCCGGGGAGCTGTTTTTT. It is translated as CASSLGRQGPSAGELFF.

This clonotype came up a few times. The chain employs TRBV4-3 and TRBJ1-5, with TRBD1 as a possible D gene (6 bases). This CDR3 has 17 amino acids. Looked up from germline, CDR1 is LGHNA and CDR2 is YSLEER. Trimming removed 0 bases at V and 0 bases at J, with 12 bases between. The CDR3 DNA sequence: TGCGCCAGCAGCCAAGATGTGGCCAGGGGTAGCAATCAGCCCCAGCATTTT. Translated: CASSQDVARGSNQPQHF.

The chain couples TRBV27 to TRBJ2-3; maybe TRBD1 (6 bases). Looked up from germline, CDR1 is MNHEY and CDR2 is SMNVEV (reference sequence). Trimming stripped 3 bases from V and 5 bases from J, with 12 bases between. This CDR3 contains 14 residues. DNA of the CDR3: TGTGCCAGCAGTTTCCGGCAGGGGAGAGATACGCAGTATTTT. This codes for CASSFRQGRDTQYF.

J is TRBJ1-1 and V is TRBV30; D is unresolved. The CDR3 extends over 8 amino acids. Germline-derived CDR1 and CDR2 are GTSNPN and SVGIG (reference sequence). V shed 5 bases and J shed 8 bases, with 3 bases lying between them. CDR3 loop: CAWVEAFF. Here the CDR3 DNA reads TGTGCCTGGGTAGAAGCTTTCTTT. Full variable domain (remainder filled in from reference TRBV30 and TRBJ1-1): SQTIHQWPATLVQPVGSPLSLECTVEGTSNPNLYWYRQAAGRGLQLLFYSVGIGQISSEVPQNLSASRPQDRQFILSSKKLLLSDSGFYLCAWVEAFFGQGTRLTVV.

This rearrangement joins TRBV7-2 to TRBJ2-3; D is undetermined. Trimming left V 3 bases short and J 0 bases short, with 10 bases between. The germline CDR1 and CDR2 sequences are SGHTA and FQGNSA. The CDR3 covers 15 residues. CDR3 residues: CASSFVYSSTDTQYF. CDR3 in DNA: TGTGCCAGCAGCTTTGTGTACTCTAGCACAGATACGCAGTATTTT.

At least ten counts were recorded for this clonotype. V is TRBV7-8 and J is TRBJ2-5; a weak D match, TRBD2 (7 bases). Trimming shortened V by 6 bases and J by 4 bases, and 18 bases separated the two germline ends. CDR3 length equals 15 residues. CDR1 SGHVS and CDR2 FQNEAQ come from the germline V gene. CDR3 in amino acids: CASRARGALGETQYF. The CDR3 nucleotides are TGTGCCAGCAGAGCCCGGGGGGCCCTTGGAGAGACCCAGTACTTC.

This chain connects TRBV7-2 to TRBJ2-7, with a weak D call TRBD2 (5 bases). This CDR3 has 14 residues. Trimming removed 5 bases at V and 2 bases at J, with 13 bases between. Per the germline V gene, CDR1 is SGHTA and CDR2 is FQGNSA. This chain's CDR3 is CASSPQSGTYEQYF. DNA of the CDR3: TGTGCCAGCAGCCCCCAGAGCGGAACCTACGAGCAGTACTTC.

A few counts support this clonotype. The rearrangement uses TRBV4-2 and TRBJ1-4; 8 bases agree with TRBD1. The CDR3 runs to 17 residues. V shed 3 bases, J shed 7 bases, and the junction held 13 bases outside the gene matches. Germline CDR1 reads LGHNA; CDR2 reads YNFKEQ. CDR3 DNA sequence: TGTGCCAGCAGCCATCGCCCTAAGGCAGGGGGCCTTGAAAAACTGTTTTTT. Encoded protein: CASSHRPKAGGLEKLFF.

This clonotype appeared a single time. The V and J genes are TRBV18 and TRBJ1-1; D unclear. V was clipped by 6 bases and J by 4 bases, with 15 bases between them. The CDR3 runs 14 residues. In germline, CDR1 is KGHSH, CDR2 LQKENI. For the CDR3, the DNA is TGTGCCAGCTCCCCCAAAACAGAGACCACTGAAGCTTTCTTT. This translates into CASSPKTETTEAFF.

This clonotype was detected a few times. The CDR3 sequence: CASSQDRAGTEAFF. CDR3 in DNA: TGTGCCAGCAGCCAAGATCGGGCGGGCACTGAAGCTTTCTTT. This chain uses TRBV4-2 with TRBJ1-1; D is unclear. CDR1 and CDR2 from the germline V gene are LGHNA and YNFKEQ. CDR3 length equals 14 residues. V was clipped by 0 bases and J by 4 bases, with 9 bases between them.

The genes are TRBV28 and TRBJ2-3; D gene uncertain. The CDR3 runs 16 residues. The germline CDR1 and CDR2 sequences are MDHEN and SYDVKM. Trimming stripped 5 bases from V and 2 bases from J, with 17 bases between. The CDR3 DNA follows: TGTGCCAGCAGTCCCTCCCCCGGTATGGCCACAGATACGCAGTATTTT. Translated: CASSPSPGMATDTQYF.

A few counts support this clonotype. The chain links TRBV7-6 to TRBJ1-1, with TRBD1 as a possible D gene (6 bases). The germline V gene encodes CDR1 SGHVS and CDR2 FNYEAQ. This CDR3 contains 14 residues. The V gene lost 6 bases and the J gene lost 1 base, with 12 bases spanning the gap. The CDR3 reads CASRPTGWNTEAFF. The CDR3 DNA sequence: TGTGCCAGCAGACCGACAGGATGGAACACTGAAGCTTTCTTT. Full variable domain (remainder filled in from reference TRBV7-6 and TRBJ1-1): GAGVSQSPRYKVTKRGQDVALRCDPISGHVSLYWYRQALGQGPEFLTYFNYEAQQDKSGLPNDRFSAERPEGSISTLTIQRTEQRDSAMYRCASRPTGWNTEAFFGQGTRLTVV.

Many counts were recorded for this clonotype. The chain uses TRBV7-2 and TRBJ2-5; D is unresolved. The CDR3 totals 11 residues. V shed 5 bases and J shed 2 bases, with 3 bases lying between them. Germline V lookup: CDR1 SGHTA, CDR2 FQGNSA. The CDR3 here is CASSEQETQYF. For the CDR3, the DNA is TGTGCCAGCAGCGAACAAGAGACCCAGTACTTC.

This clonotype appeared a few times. In DNA form, the CDR3 reads TGTGCCAGTAGGAGGGACAGGGAAGGTTGGTCCTATAATTCACCCCTCCACTTT. Amino acid sequence: CASRRDREGWSYNSPLHF. The V gene is TRBV19, the J gene TRBJ1-6, with 9 bases matching TRBD1. This CDR3 is 18 amino acids long. Germline V gives CDR1 LNHDA, CDR2 SQIVND (reference sequence). V gave up 6 bases and J gave up 1 base; unmatched junction bases: 10.

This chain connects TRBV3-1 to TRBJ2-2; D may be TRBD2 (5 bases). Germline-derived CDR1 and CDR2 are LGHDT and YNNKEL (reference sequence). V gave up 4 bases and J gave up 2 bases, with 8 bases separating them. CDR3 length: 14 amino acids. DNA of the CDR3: TGTGCCAGCAGCCCCCGGACTAACACCGGGGAGCTGTTTTTT. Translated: CASSPRTNTGELFF.

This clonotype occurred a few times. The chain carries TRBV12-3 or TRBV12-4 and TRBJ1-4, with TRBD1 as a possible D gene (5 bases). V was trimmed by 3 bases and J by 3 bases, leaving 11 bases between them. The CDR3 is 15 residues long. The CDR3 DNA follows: TGTGCCAGCAGTTTCGTGGGACCTTCTAATGAAAAACTGTTTTTT. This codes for CASSFVGPSNEKLFF.

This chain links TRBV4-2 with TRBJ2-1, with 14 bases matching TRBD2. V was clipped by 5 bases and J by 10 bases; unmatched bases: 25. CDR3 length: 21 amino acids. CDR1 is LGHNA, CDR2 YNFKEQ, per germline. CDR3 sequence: CASSSIGAGLAGAPANGEQFF. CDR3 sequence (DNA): TGTGCCAGCAGCAGCATCGGAGCGGGACTAGCGGGGGCCCCCGCCAATGGGGAGCAGTTCTTC.

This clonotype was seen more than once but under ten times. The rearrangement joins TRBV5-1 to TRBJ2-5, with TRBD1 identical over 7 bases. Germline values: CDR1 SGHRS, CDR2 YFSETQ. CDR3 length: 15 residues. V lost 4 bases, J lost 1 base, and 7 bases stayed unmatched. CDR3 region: CASSTRQGPQETQYF. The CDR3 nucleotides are TGCGCCAGCAGCACCAGACAGGGACCCCAAGAGACCCAGTACTTC.

CDR3 nucleotides: TGTGCCAGCAGCCGCGGGGTCCGAAACTATGGCTACACCTTC. Its protein is CASSRGVRNYGYTF. The gene calls are TRBV7-2 and TRBJ1-2; D gene uncertain. With 5 bases removed from V and 2 bases from J, the gap between germline ends came to 12 bases. Germline V gene data show CDR1 as SGHTA and CDR2 as FQGNSA. This CDR3 contains 14 residues.